Reported below is one TCR beta chain. This CDR3 spans 15 amino acids. CDR1 and CDR2 from the germline V gene are GTSNPN and SVGIG (reference sequence). V gave up 5 bases and J gave up 4 bases; unmatched junction bases: 9. In the authors' methods: Counts of nucleated cells, estimated from reference gene primer amplification, were obtained. Assay: immunoSEQ multiplex PCR; the TCRdb copy retains only in-frame clones and omits some. That table gives V, J and clone size, and the DNA gave D and trimming. The table has around 200,000 clones, around nine tenths seen once. The data originate from a study of blood T cell repertoires in COVID-19. The overall study: Sample material is recorded as cDNA or gDNA derived from T cells, B-cell-depleted T cells, or PBMCs.

The sample consisted of peripheral blood. This clonotype was sampled from a man in his sixties who had recovered from COVID-19. This chain uses TRBV30 with TRBJ2-5, with TRBD1 matching 11 bases. This chain's CDR3 is CAWGQGASGGETQYF. CDR3 in DNA: TGTGCCTGGGGACAGGGGGCGTCGGGAGGAGAGACCCAGTACTTC.